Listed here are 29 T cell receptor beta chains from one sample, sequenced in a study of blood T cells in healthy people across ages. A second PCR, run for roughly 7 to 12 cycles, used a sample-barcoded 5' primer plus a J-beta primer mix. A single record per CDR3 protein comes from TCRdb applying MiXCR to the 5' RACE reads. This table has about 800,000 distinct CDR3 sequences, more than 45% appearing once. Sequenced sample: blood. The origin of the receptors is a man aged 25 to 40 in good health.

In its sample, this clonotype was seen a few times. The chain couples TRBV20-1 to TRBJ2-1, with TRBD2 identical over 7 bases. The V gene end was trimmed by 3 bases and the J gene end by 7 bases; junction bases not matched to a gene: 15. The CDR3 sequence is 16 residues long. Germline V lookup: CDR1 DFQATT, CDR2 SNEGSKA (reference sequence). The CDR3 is CSARLMAGAQRNEQFF. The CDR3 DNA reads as TGCAGTGCTAGGCTTATGGCGGGAGCCCAGAGAAATGAGCAGTTCTTC.

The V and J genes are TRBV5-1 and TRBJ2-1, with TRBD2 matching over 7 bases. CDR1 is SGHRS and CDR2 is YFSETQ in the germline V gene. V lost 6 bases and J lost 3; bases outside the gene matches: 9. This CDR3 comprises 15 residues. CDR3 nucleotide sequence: TGCGCCAGCACCACGGGACCGGGAGGCTACAATGAGCAGTTCTTC. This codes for CASTTGPGGYNEQFF.

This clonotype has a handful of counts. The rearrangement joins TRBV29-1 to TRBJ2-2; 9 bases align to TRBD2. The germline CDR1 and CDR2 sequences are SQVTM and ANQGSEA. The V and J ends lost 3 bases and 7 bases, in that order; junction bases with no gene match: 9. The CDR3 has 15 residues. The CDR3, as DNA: TGCAGCGTTGACGGCGGGAGGGCCCTCGGCGGGGAGCTGTTTTTT. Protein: CSVDGGRALGGELFF.

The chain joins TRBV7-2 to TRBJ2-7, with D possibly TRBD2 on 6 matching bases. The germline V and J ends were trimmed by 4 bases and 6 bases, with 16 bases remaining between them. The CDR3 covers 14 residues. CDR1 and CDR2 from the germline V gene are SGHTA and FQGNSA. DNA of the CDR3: TGTGCCAGCAGCTCTCCCGGGGGAGTTAGCGAGCAGTACTTC. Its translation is CASSSPGGVSEQYF.

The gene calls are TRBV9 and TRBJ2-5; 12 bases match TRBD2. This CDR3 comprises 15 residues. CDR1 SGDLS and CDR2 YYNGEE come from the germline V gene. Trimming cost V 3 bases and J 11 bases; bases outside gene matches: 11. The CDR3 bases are TGTGCCAGCAGCGAAAGGACTAGCGGGACCTCTGAGCAGTACTTC. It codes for CASSERTSGTSEQYF.

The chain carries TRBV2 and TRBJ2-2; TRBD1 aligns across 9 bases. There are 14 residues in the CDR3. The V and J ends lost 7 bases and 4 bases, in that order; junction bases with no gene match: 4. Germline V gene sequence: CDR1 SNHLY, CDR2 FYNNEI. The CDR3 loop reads CASTRDRATGELFF. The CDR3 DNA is TGTGCCAGCACCCGGGACAGGGCCACCGGGGAGCTGTTTTTT.

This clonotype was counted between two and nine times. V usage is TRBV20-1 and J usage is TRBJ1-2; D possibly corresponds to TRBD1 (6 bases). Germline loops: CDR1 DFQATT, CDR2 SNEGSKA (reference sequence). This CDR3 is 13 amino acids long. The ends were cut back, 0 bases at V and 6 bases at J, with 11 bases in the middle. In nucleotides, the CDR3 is TGCAGTGCTAGAGATCTGGGGGCGGATGGCTACACCTTC. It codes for CSARDLGADGYTF.

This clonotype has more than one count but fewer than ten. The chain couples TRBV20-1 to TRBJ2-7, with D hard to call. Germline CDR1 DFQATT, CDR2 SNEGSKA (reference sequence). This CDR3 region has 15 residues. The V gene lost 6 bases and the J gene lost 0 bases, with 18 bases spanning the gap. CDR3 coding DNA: TGCAGTGCCCAAGATCGGGTTTCCAGCTCCTACGAGCAGTACTTC. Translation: CSAQDRVSSSYEQYF.

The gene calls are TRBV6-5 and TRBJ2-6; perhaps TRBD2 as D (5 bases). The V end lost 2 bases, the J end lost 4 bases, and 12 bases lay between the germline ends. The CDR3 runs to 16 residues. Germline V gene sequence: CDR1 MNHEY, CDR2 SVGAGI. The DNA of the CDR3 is TGTGCCAGCAGTTACCTCCCCAGAGGGGGGGCCAACGTCCTGACTTTC. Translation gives CASSYLPRGGANVLTF.

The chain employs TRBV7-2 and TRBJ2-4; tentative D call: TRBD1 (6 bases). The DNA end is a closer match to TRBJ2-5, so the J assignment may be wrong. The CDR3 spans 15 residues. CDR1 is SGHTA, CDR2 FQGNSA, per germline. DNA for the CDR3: TGTGCCAGCAGCGTACCGGGACACCCGCGGGAGACCCAGTACTTC. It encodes CASSVPGHPRETQYF.

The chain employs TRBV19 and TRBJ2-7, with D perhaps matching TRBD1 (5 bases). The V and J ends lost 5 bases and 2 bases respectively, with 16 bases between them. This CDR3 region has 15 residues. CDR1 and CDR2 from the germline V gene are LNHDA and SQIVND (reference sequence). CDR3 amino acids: CASSFDRSHPYEQYF. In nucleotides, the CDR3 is TGTGCCAGTAGTTTCGACAGATCGCACCCCTACGAGCAGTACTTC.

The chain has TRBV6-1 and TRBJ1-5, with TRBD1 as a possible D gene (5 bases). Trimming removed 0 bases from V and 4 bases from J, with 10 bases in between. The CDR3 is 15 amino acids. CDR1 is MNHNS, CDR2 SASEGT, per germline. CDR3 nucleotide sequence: TGTGCCAGCAGTGAAGCGCTTGAGGGGAATCAGCCCCAGCATTTT. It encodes CASSEALEGNQPQHF.

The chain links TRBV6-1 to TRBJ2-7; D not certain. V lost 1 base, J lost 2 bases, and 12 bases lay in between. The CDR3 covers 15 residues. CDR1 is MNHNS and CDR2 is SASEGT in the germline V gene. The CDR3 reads CASSEGGWRTYEQYF. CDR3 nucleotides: TGTGCCAGCAGTGAAGGCGGCTGGCGGACCTACGAGCAGTACTTC.

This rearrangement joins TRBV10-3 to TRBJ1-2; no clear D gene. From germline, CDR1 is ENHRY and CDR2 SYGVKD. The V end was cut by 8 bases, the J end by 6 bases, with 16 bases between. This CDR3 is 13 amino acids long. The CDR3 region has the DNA TGTGCCATCGCCCCAGGCCAATCCCATGGCTACACCTTC. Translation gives CAIAPGQSHGYTF.

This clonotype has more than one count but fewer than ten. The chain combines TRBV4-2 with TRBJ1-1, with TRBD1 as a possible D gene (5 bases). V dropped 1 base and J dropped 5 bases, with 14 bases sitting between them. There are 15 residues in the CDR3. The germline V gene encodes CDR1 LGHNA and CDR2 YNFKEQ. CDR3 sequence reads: CASSQVGDGRTEAFF. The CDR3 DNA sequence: TGTGCCAGCAGCCAAGTGGGGGACGGCCGGACTGAAGCTTTCTTT.

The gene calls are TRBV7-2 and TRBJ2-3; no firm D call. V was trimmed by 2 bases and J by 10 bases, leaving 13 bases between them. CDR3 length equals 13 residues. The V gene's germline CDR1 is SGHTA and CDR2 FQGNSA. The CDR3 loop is CASSLSRPTPQYF. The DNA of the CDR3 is TGTGCCAGCAGCTTATCGCGACCCACGCCGCAGTATTTT.

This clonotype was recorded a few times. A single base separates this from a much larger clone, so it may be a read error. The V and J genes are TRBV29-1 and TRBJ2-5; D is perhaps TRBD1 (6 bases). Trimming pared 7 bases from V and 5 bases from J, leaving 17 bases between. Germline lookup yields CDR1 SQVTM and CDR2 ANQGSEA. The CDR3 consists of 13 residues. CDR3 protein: CSAATGPGETQYF. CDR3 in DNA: TGCAGCGCCGCGACAGGTCCAGGGGAGACCCAGTACTTC.

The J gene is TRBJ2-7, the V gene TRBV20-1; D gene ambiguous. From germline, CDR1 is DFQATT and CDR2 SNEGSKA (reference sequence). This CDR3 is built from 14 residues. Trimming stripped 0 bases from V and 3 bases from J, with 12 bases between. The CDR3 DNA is TGCAGTGCTAGAGATCCACTGGGCCTCTACGAGCAGTACTTC. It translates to CSARDPLGLYEQYF.

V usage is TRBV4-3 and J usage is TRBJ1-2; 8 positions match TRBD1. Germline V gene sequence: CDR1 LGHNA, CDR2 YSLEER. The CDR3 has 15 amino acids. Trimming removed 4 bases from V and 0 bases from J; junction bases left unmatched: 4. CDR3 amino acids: CASSLRQGSNYGYTF. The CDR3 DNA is TGCGCCAGCAGCCTGAGACAGGGGTCTAACTATGGCTACACCTTC.

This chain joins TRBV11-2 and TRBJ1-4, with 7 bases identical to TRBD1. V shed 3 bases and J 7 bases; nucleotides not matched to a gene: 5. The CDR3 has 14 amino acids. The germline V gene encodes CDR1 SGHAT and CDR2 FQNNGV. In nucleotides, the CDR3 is TGTGCCAGCAGCTTTCCCAGGGACAGTGAAAAACTGTTTTTT. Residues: CASSFPRDSEKLFF.

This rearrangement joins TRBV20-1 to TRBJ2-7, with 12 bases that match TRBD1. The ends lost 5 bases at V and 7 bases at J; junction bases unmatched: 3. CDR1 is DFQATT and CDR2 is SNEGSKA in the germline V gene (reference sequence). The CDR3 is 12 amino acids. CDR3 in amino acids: CSARDRGLEQYF. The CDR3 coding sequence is TGCAGTGCTCGGGACAGGGGGCTTGAGCAGTACTTC.

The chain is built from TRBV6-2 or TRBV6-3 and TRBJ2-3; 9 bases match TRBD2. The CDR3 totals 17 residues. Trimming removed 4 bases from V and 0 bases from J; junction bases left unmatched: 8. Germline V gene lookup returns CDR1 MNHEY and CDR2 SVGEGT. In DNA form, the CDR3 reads TGTGCCAGCAGTTGGGTGGCTAGCGGGATCAGCACAGATACGCAGTATTTT. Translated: CASSWVASGISTDTQYF.

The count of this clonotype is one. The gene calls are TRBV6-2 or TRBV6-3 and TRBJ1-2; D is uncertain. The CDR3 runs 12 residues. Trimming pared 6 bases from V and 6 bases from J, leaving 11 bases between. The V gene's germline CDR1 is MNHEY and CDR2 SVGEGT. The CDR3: CASSGYSDGYTF. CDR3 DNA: TGTGCCAGCAGCGGGTATTCGGATGGCTACACCTTC.

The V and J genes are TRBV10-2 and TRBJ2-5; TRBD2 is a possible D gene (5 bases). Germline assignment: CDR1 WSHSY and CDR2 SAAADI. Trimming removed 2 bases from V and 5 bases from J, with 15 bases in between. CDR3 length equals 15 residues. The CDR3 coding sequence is TGCGCCAGCAGTGAGCCCACCCGGGGTAAGGAGACCCAGTACTTC. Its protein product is CASSEPTRGKETQYF.

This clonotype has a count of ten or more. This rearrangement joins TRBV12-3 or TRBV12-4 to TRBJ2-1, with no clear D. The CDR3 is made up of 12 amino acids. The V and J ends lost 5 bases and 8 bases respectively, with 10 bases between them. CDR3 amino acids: CASSANPHEQFF. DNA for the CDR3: TGTGCCAGCAGTGCCAATCCCCATGAGCAGTTCTTC.

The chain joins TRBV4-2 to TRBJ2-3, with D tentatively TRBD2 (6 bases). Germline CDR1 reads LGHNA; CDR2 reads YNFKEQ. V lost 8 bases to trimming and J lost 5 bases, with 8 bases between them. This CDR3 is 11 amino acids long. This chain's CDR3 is CASAGRDTQYF. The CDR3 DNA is TGTGCCAGCGCGGGACGAGATACGCAGTATTTT.

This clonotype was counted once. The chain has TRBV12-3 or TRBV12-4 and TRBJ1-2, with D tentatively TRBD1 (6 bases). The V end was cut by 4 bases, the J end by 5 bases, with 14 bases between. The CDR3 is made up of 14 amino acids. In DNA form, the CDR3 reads TGTGCCAGCAGTTACACAGGGACCCCATATGGCTACACCTTC. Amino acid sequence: CASSYTGTPYGYTF.

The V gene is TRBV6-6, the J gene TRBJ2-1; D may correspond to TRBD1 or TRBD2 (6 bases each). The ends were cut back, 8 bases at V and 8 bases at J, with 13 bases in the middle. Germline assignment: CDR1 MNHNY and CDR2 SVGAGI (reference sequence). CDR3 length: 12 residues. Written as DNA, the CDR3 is TGTGCCAGCGGGTCAAGGGGGGATGAGCAGTTCTTC. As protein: CASGSRGDEQFF.

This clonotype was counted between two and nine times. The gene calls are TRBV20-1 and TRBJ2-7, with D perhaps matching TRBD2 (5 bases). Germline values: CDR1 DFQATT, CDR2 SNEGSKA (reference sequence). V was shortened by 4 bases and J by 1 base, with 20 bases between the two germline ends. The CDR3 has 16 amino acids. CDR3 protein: CSATTFPSRDSYEQYF. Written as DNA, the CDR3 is TGCAGTGCTACAACATTCCCCTCACGGGATTCCTACGAGCAGTACTTC.